The clone carrying this TCR beta chain was seen at least ten times. As yet, its antigen is unknown. The read gets to within 3 residues of the CDR3 end, and the germline J gene fills in the rest. This sample is drawn from a study of T cell clonality in common variable immunodeficiency. The method was immunoSEQ multiplex PCR; TCRdb's version includes in-frame clones alone and lacks a portion of them. This sample includes 40,000 to 55,000 clones with no singletons; its ten biggest clones take up approximately 6.3%. Study outcomes and limitations: Common variable immunodeficiency TCR beta sequences reportedly had fewer deletions and N-nucleotide insertions. Compared with healthy controls, CVID subjects showed increased TCRbeta clonality, mostly in about a third.

The germline V gene encodes CDR1 SGHNT and CDR2 YYREEE (reference sequence). The V and J ends lost 0 bases and 5 bases respectively, with 8 bases between them. The CDR3 sequence is 14 residues long. Patients and controls were mostly of Caucasian heritage. Donors gave about 5 to 9 ml heparinized peripheral whole blood. The sample taken for sequencing was peripheral blood mononuclear cells. The chain is built from TRBV5-4 and TRBJ1-4, with no clear D. The clonotype was recovered from a person between 18 and 75 years old in good health. CDR3 DNA, as far as it was read: TGTGCCAGCAGCTTGGGACTCTCCAATGAAAAA. It specifies CASSLGLSNEK. The entire CDR3 is CASSLGLSNEKLFF.